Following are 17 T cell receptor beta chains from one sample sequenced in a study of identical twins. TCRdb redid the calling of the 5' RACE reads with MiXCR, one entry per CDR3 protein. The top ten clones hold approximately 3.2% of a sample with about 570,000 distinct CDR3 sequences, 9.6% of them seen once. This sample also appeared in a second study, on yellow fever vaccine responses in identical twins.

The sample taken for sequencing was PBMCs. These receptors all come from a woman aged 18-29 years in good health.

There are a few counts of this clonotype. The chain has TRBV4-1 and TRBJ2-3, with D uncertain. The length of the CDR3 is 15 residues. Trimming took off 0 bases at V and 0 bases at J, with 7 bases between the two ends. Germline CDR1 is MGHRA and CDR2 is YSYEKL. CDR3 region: CASSQDKTSTDTQYF. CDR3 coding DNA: TGCGCCAGCAGCCAAGATAAGACTAGCACAGATACGCAGTATTTT.

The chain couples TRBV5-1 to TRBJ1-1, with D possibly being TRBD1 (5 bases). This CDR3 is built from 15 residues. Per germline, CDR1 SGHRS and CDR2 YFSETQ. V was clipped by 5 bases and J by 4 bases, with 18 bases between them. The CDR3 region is CASSADSNPVTEAFF. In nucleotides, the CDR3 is TGCGCCAGCAGTGCCGACAGTAACCCTGTCACTGAAGCTTTCTTT.

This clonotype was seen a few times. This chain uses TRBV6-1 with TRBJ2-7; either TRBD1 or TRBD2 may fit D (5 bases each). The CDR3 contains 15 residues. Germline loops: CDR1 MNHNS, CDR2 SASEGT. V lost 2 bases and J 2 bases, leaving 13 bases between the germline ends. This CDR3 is CASSEFGGNAYEQYF. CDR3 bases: TGTGCCAGCAGTGAATTTGGGGGAAACGCCTACGAGCAGTACTTC.

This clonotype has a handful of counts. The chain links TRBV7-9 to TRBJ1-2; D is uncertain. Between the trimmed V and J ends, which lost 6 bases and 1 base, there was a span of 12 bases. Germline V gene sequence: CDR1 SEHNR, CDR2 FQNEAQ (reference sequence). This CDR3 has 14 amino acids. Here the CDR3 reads CASRSNQINYGYTF. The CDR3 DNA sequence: TGTGCCAGCAGATCAAACCAGATTAACTATGGCTACACCTTC.

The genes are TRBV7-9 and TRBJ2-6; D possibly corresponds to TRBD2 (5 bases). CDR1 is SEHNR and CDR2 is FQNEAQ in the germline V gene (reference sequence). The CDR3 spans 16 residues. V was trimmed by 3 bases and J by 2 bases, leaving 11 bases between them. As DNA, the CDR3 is TGTGCCAGCAGCTTCCGGGGTGGAGCTGGGGCCAACGTCCTGACTTTC. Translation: CASSFRGGAGANVLTF.

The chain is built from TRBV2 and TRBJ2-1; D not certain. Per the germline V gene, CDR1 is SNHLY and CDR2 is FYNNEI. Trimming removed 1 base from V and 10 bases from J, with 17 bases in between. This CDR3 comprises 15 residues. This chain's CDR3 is CASSEVRPPGHEQFF. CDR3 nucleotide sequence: TGTGCCAGCAGTGAAGTCCGGCCCCCGGGCCACGAGCAGTTCTTC.

The CDR3 protein is CASSLMGQGAGGYTF. CDR3 in DNA: TGTGCCAGCAGTTTAATGGGACAGGGGGCTGGTGGCTACACCTTC. The chain joins TRBV28 to TRBJ1-2, with 12 bases aligning to TRBD1. Germline V gene data show CDR1 as MDHEN and CDR2 as SYDVKM. J lost 7 bases, V lost 2 bases, and 5 bases had no gene match. The CDR3 totals 15 residues.

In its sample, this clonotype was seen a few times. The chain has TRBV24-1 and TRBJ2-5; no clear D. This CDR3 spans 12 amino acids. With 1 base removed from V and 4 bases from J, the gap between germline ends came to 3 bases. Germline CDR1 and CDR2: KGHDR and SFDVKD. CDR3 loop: CATSDLRETQYF. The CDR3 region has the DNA TGTGCCACCAGTGATTTAAGAGAGACCCAGTACTTC.

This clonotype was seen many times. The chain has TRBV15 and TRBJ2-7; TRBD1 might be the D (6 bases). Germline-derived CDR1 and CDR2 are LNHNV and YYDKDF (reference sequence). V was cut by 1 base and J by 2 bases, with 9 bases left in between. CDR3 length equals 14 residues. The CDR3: CATSRGQGPYEQYF. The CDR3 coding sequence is TGTGCCACCAGCAGAGGCCAGGGGCCCTACGAGCAGTACTTC.

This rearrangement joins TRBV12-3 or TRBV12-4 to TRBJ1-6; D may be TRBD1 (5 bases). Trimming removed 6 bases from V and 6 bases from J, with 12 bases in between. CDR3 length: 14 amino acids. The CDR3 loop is CASSTKGLNSPLHF. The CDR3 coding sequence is TGTGCCAGCAGCACAAAGGGGCTTAATTCACCCCTCCACTTT.

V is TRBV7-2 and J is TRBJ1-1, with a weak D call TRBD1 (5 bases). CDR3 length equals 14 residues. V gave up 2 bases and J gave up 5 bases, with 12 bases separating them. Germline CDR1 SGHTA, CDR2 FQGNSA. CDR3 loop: CASSLNPWGTEAFF. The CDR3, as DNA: TGTGCCAGCAGCTTAAACCCTTGGGGGACTGAAGCTTTCTTT.

The CDR3 here is CASSRDRGGTQYF. The CDR3 DNA is TGTGCCAGCAGCCGGGACAGGGGTGGGACCCAGTACTTC. The chain joins TRBV11-2 to TRBJ2-5; TRBD1 agrees at 10 bases. This CDR3 has 13 residues. Germline V gives CDR1 SGHAT, CDR2 FQNNGV. Trimming removed 5 bases from V and 7 bases from J; junction bases left unmatched: 4.

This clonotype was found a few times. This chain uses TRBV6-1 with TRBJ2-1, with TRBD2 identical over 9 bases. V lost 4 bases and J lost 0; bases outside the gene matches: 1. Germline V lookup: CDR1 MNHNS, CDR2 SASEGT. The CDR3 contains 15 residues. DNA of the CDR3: TGTGCCAGCAGTGCTAGCGGGACCTCCTACAATGAGCAGTTCTTC. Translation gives CASSASGTSYNEQFF.

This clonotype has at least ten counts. CDR3 nucleotides: TGCGCCAGCTGCCGGGACGTAGAGACCCAGTACTTC. It specifies CASCRDVETQYF. This chain uses TRBV5-1 with TRBJ2-5, with D perhaps given as TRBD1 or TRBD2 (5 bases each). The CDR3 runs to 12 residues. Deletions cut 7 bases from V and 4 bases from J, with 11 bases between. Germline CDR1 and CDR2: SGHRS and YFSETQ.

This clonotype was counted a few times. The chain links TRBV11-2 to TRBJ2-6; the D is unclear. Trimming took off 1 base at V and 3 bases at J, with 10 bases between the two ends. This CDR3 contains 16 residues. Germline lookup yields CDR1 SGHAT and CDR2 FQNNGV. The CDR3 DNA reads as TGTGCCAGCAGCTTAGTTAAGGCAGGTGGGGCCAACGTCCTGACTTTC. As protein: CASSLVKAGGANVLTF.

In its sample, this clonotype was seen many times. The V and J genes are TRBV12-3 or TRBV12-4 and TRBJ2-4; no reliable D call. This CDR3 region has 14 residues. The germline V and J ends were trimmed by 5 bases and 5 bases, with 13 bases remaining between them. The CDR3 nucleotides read TGTGCCAGCAGTCCGTCCGGAATACAAAACATTCAGTACTTC. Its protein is CASSPSGIQNIQYF.

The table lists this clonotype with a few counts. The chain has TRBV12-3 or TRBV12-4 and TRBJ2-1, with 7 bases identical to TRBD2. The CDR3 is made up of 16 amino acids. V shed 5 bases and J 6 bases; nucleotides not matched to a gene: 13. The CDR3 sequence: CASSPMSPGRVNEQFF. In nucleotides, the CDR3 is TGTGCCAGCAGTCCCATGTCGCCTGGGAGGGTCAATGAGCAGTTCTTC.